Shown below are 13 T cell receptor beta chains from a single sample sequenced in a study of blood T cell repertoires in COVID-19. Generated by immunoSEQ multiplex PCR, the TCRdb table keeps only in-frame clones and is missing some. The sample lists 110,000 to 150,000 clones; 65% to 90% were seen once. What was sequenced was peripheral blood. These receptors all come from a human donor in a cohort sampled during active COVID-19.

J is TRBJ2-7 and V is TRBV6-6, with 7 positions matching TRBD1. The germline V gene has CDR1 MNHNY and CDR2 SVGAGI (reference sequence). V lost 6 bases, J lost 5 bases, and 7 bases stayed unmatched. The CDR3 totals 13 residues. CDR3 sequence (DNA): TGTGCCAGCAGCTCAGGGGGTGGCAACGAGCAGTACTTC. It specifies CASSSGGGNEQYF.

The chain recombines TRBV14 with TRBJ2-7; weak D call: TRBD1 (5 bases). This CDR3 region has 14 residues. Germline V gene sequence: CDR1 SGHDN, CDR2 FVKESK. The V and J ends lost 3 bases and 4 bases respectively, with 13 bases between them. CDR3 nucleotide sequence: TGTGCCAGCAGCCATCTCCGGACACATTACGAGCAGTACTTC. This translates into CASSHLRTHYEQYF.

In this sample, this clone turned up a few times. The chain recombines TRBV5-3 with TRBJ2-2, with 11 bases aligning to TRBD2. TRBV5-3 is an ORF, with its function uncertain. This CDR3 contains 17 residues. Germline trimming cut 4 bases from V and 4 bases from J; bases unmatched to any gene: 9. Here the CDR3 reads CARSLGLAGGGTGELFF. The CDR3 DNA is TGTGCCAGAAGCCTGGGGCTAGCGGGAGGTGGCACCGGGGAGCTGTTTTTT.

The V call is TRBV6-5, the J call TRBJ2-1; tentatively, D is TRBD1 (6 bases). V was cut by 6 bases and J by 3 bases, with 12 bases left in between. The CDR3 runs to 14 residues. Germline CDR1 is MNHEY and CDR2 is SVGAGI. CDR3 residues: CASRGQGSYNEQFF. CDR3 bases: TGTGCCAGCAGGGGGCAGGGGAGCTACAATGAGCAGTTCTTC.

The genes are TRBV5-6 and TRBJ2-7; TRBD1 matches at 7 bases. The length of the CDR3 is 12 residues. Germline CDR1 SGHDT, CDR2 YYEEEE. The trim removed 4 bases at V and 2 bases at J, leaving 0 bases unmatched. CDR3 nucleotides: TGTGCCAGCAGCCAGGGGGCCTACGAGCAGTACTTC. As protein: CASSQGAYEQYF.

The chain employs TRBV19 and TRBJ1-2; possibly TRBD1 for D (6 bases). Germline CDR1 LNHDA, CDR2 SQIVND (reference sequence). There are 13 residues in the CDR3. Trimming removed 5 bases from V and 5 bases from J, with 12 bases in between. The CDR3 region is CASSVGQGYGYTF. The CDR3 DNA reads TGTGCCAGTAGTGTCGGGCAGGGGTATGGCTACACCTTC.

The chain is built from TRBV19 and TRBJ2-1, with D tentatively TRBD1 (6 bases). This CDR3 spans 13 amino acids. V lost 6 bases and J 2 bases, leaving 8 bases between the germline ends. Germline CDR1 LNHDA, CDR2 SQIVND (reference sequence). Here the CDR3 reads CASSRGTYNEQFF. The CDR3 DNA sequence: TGTGCCAGTAGCAGGGGTACCTACAATGAGCAGTTCTTC.

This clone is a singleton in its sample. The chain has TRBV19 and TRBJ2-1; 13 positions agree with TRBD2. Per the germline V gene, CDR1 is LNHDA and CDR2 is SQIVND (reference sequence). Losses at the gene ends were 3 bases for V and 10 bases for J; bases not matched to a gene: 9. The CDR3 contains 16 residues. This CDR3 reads CASSIGTSGNKAEQFF. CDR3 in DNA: TGTGCCAGTAGTATTGGGACTAGCGGGAACAAAGCGGAGCAGTTCTTC.

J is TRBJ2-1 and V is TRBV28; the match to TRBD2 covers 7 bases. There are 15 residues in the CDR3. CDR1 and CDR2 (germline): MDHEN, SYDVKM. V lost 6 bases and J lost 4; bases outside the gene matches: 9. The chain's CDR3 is CASSSREAGYNEQFF. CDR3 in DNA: TGTGCCAGCAGCAGCCGGGAGGCCGGTTACAATGAGCAGTTCTTC.

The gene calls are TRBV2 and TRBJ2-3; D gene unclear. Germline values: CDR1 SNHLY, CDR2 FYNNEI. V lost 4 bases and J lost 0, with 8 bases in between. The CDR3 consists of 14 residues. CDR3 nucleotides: TGTGCCAGCAGTGCCCAGACTAGCACAGATACGCAGTATTTT. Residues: CASSAQTSTDTQYF.

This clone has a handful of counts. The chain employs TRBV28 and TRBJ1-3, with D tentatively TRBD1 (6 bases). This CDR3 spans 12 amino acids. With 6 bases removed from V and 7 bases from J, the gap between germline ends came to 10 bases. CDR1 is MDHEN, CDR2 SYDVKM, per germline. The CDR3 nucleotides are TGTGCCAGCAGCTTTACAGGGAACACCATATATTTT. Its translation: CASSFTGNTIYF.

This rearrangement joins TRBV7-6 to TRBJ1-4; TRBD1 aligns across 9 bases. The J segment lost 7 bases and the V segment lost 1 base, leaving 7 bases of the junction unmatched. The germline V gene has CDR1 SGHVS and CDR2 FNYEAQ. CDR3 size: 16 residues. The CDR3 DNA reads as TGTGCCAGCAGCTTAGACCAGACAGGGGGTTTTGAAAAACTGTTTTTT. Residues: CASSLDQTGGFEKLFF. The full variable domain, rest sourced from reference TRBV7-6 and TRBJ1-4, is GAGVSQSPRYKVTKRGQDVALRCDPISGHVSLYWYRQALGQGPEFLTYFNYEAQQDKSGLPNDRFSAERPEGSISTLTIQRTEQRDSAMYRCASSLDQTGGFEKLFFGSGTQLSVL.

As DNA, the CDR3 is TGTGCCAGCGAGCTCCAAGAGACCCAGTACTTC. Protein sequence: CASELQETQYF. The chain couples TRBV2 to TRBJ2-5; D unresolved. The CDR3 totals 11 residues. V lost 8 bases and J lost 1, with 5 bases in between. Per the germline V gene, CDR1 is SNHLY and CDR2 is FYNNEI.